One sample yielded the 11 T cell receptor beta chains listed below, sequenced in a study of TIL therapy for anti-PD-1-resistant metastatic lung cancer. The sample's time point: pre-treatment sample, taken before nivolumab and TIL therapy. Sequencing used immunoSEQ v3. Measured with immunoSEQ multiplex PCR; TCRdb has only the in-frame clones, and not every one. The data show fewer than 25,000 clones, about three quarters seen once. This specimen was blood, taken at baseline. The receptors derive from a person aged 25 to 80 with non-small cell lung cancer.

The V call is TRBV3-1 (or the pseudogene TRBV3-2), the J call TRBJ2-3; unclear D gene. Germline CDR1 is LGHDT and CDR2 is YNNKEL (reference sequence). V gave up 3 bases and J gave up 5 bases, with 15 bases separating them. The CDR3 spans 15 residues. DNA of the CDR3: TGTGCCAGCAGCCAGGGCGAGGCGGAAAGAGATACGCAGTATTTT. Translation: CASSQGEAERDTQYF.

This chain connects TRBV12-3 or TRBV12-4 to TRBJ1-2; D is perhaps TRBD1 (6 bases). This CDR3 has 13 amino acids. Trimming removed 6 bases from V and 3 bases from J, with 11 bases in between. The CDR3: CASSPDSYYGYTF. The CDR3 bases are TGTGCCAGCAGCCCGGACAGCTACTATGGCTACACCTTC.

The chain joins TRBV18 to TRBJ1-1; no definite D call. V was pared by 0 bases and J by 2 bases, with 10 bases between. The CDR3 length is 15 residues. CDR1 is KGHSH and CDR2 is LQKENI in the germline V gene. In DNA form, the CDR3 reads TGTGCCAGCTCACCACCGGGCCAGAGTAACACTGAAGCTTTCTTT. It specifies CASSPPGQSNTEAFF.

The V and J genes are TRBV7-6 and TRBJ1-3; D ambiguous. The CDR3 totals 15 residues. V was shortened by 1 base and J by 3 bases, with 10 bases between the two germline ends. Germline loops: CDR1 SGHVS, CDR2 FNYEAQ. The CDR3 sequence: CASSLESGGGNTIYF. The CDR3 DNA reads TGTGCCAGCAGCTTAGAATCAGGCGGTGGAAACACCATATATTTT. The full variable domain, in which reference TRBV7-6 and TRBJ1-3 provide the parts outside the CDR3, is GAGVSQSPRYKVTKRGQDVALRCDPISGHVSLYWYRQALGQGPEFLTYFNYEAQQDKSGLPNDRFSAERPEGSISTLTIQRTEQRDSAMYRCASSLESGGGNTIYFGEGSWLTVV.

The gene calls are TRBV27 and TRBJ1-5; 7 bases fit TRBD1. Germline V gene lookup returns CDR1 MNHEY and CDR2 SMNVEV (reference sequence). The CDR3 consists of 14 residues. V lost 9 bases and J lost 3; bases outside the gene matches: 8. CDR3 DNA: TGTGCCAGAATAAACAGGGGTCACAATCAGCCCCAGCATTTT. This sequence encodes CARINRGHNQPQHF.

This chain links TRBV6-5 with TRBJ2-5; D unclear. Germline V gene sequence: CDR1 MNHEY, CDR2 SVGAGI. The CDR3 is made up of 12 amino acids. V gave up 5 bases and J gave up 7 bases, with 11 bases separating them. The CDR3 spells CASSPNLVTQYF. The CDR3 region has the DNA TGTGCCAGCAGTCCCAACCTGGTGACCCAGTACTTC.

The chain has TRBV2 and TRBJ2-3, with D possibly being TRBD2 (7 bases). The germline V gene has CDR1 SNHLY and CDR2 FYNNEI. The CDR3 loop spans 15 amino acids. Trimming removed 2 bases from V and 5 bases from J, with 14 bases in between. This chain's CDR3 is CASSERQGRVDTQYF. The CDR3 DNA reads TGTGCCAGCAGTGAAAGGCAGGGGAGGGTAGATACGCAGTATTTT. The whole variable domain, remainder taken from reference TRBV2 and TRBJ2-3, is EPEVTQTPSHQVTQMGQEVILRCVPISNHLYFYWYRQILGQKVEFLVSFYNNEISEKSEIFDDQFSVERPDGSNFTLKIRSTKLEDSAMYFCASSERQGRVDTQYFGPGTRLTVL.

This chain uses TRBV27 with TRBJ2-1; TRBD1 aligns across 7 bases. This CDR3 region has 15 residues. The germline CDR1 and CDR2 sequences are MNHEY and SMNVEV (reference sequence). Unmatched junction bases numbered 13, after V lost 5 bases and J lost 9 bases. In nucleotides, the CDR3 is TGTGCCAGCAGTATCTACGAGAACAGGGGAAGTGAGCAGTTCTTC. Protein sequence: CASSIYENRGSEQFF.

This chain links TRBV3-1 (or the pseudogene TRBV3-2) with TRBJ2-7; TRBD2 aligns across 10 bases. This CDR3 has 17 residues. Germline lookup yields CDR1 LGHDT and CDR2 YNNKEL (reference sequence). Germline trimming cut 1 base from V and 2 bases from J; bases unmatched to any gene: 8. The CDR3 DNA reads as TGTGCCAGCAGCCAAGTTCCTCTAGCGGGGGCCCCCTACGAGCAGTACGTC. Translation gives CASSQVPLAGAPYEQYV.

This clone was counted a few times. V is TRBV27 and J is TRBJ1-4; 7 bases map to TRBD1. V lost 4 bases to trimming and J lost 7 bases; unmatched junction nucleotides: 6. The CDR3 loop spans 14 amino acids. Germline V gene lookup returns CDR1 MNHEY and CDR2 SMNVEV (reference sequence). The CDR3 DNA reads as TGTGCCAGCAGTTGGGCAGGGGGTAGTGAAAAACTGTTTTTT. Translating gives CASSWAGGSEKLFF.

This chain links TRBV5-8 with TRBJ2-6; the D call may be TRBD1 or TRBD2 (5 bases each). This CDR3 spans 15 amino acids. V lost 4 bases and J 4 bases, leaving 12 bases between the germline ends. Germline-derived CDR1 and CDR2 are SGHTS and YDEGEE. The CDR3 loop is CASSASGLGANVLTF. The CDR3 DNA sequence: TGTGCCAGCAGCGCCTCGGGGCTCGGGGCCAACGTCCTGACTTTC.